This T cell receptor beta chain was sequenced during a study of T cell responses to AZD1222 COVID-19 vaccine. Study outcomes and limitations: Baseline seropositivity occurred in only a handful of AZD1222 recipients. Rises in breadth and depth of Spike-specific TCRs came after two AZD1222 doses. Reports indicate that nearly half of spike-specific TCRs are directed at unmutated variant regions.

The CDR3 runs 13 residues. Deletions cut 4 bases from V and 4 bases from J, with 10 bases between. Regarding this clone: Its antigen is unknown.

Libraries were prepared by immunoSEQ multiplex PCR; TCRdb keeps only in-frame clonotypes and omits some of them. The table records fewer than 90,000 clones, around nine tenths of them present only once. The sequencing here drew on peripheral blood, taken on day 0 of AZD1222 vaccination. This chain links TRBV12-3 or TRBV12-4 with TRBJ2-5, with D perhaps matching TRBD2 (6 bases). This receptor was taken from an adult in good health. CDR3 in amino acids: CASSWGVGETQYF. CDR3 bases: TGTGCCAGCAGTTGGGGGGTCGGAGAGACCCAGTACTTC.